Presented here are 5 T cell receptor beta chains from one specimen sequenced in a study of blood T cell repertoires in COVID-19. Profiling relied on immunoSEQ multiplex PCR, and the TCRdb table lists in-frame clones only, not all of them. The table has about 40,000 clones, approximately 90% seen once. The sample was peripheral blood. The receptor source for this set is a woman aged 25 to 39 in a cohort sampled during active COVID-19.

The chain joins TRBV19 to TRBJ2-3; the match to TRBD2 covers 11 bases. The CDR3 is 18 amino acids. From germline, CDR1 is LNHDA and CDR2 SQIVND (reference sequence). With 4 bases clipped from V and 6 bases from J, the junction kept 15 bases outside the gene matches. Here the CDR3 reads CASSKMGTSGGLRDTQYF. The CDR3 nucleotides are TGTGCCAGTAGTAAAATGGGGACTAGCGGAGGCCTCCGGGATACGCAGTATTTT.

The V and J genes are TRBV5-1 and TRBJ2-7; perhaps TRBD2 as D (6 bases). This CDR3 spans 13 amino acids. CDR1 is SGHRS, CDR2 YFSETQ, per germline. Trimming took off 5 bases at V and 3 bases at J, with 12 bases between the two ends. Here the CDR3 reads CASRPGVSYEQYF. For the CDR3, the DNA is TGCGCCAGCAGGCCGGGGGTGAGCTACGAGCAGTACTTC.

The chain recombines TRBV4-2 with TRBJ2-7; 7 bases agree with TRBD2. V lost 0 bases to trimming and J lost 3 bases; unmatched junction nucleotides: 5. Germline V lookup: CDR1 LGHNA, CDR2 YNFKEQ. The CDR3 loop spans 15 amino acids. CDR3 in DNA: TGTGCCAGCAGCCAAGAGGCGGGAGATGTCTACGAGCAGTACTTC. It yields the protein CASSQEAGDVYEQYF.

The chain joins TRBV23-1 to TRBJ2-7; perhaps TRBD1 as D (6 bases). TRBV23-1 is marked as an open reading frame, function uncertain. Between the trimmed V and J ends, which lost 3 bases and 2 bases, there was a span of 8 bases. CDR3 size: 13 residues. CDR3 sequence reads: CASSQGATYEQYF. The CDR3 DNA reads TGCGCCAGCAGTCAGGGGGCCACCTACGAGCAGTACTTC.

The gene calls are TRBV6-2 or TRBV6-3 and TRBJ2-1; 13 bases map to TRBD2. This CDR3 region has 17 residues. Germline CDR1 is MNHEY and CDR2 is SVGEGT. Trimming took 0 bases from V and 4 from J; bases not matched to a gene: 3. CDR3: CASSYSGLAGVYNEQFF. CDR3 in DNA: TGTGCCAGCAGTTACTCCGGACTAGCGGGGGTTTACAATGAGCAGTTCTTC.